This TCR beta chain stems from a study of blood T cell repertoires in COVID-19. Only in-frame clones appear in the TCRdb table, and some are missing; sequencing was by immunoSEQ multiplex PCR. The sample consists of 90,000 to 120,000 clones, roughly 92% of them appearing once. The V segment lost 2 bases and the J segment 0 bases; nucleotides outside the gene matches: 4. The CDR3 is 16 amino acids. The germline V gene encodes CDR1 SGHTA and CDR2 FQGNSA. What was sequenced was peripheral blood. The chain is built from TRBV7-2 and TRBJ1-5, with 7 bases matching TRBD1. This receptor was obtained from a man between 70 and 80 years old with acute or convalescent COVID-19. CDR3 sequence: CASSLSGGYSNQPQHF. For the CDR3, the DNA is TGTGCCAGCAGCTTATCAGGGGGATATAGCAATCAGCCCCAGCATTTT.